These 9 T cell receptor beta chains came from one sample sequenced in a study of T-cell reconstitution after alpha-beta-depleted transplantation in children. Unique molecular identifiers tagged the TCRbeta library. MiXCR was run by TCRdb on the PCR reads, yielding one entry per CDR3 protein. Here the sample spans approximately 220,000 distinct CDR3 sequences, approximately 19% being singletons. The sequencing here drew on PBMCs, mostly from graft donor cells, taken 360 days after TCRalphabeta/CD19-depleted stem cell transplant. The receptors come from a male patient between 2 and 9 years old who had a stem cell transplant for acute lymphoblastic leukemia, so the T cells may come from the graft donor.

This clonotype was detected many times. J is TRBJ2-7 and V is TRBV20-1; D call uncertain. There are 13 residues in the CDR3. V shed 8 bases and J shed 6 bases, with 20 bases lying between them. Germline CDR1 reads DFQATT; CDR2 reads SNEGSKA (reference sequence). DNA for the CDR3: TGCAGTTTAAGCCGGGCTTCTGTCTCCGAGCAGTACTTC. Translation gives CSLSRASVSEQYF.

This clonotype was recorded a few times. The rearrangement uses TRBV4-1 and TRBJ1-5; D uncertain. The V gene lost 0 bases and the J gene lost 5 bases, with 11 bases spanning the gap. Germline V CDR1 and CDR2: MGHRA, YSYEKL. The CDR3 loop spans 15 amino acids. CDR3 loop: CASSQEWGFHQPQHF. CDR3 nucleotide sequence: TGCGCCAGCAGCCAAGAATGGGGATTTCATCAGCCCCAGCATTTT.

The J gene is TRBJ2-7, the V gene TRBV13; TRBD2 matches 11 bases. After removal of 3 bases from V and 2 bases from J, the junction contained 3 bases not matched to a gene. Germline CDR1 and CDR2: PRHDT and FYEKMQ (reference sequence). The CDR3 totals 15 residues. The CDR3 coding sequence is TGTGCCAGCAGCTTTATAGCGGGGGGGCCCTACGAGCAGTACTTC. Its protein is CASSFIAGGPYEQYF.

This sequence joins TRBV7-9 and TRBJ2-7, with 9 bases aligning to TRBD1. V shed 2 bases, J shed 3 bases, and the junction held 11 bases outside the gene matches. This CDR3 comprises 17 residues. Per the germline V gene, CDR1 is SEHNR and CDR2 is FQNEAQ (reference sequence). CDR3 in amino acids: CASSLTAGTGPYYEQYF. The CDR3, as DNA: TGTGCCAGCAGCTTAACCGCCGGGACAGGGCCCTACTACGAGCAGTACTTC.

This clonotype was counted between two and nine times. The V and J genes are TRBV19 and TRBJ2-2; TRBD2 matches at 12 bases. The trim removed 4 bases at V and 12 bases at J, leaving 12 bases unmatched. The CDR3 loop spans 16 amino acids. Germline V gives CDR1 LNHDA, CDR2 SQIVND (reference sequence). DNA of the CDR3: TGTGCCAGTAGTACCACTAGCGGGGGGTCGGTCGTGCAGCTGTTTTTT. Protein product: CASSTTSGGSVVQLFF.

This sequence joins TRBV7-2 and TRBJ1-1, with TRBD1 matching over 9 bases. Germline V gene sequence: CDR1 SGHTA, CDR2 FQGNSA. The CDR3 has 19 residues. V gave up 0 bases and J gave up 1 base; unmatched junction bases: 12. The chain's CDR3 is CASSLAYSGQGKGNTEAFF. The CDR3 region has the DNA TGTGCCAGCAGCTTAGCCTACTCGGGACAGGGTAAGGGGAACACTGAAGCTTTCTTT.

This clonotype was seen at least ten times. The chain has TRBV28 and TRBJ2-7; perhaps D is TRBD1 or TRBD2 (5 bases each). Germline CDR1 reads MDHEN; CDR2 reads SYDVKM. The CDR3 covers 13 residues. Trimming cost V 6 bases and J 6 bases, with 15 bases left between them. CDR3 sequence (DNA): TGTGCCAGCAGACTCCTTTGGGGGAGCGAGCAGTACTTC. This codes for CASRLLWGSEQYF.

This chain connects TRBV29-1 to TRBJ1-1; D is undetermined. This CDR3 is 15 amino acids long. CDR1 and CDR2 (germline): SQVTM, ANQGSEA. V was pared by 4 bases and J by 0 bases, with 15 bases between. The CDR3 spells CSVVWPRIMNTEAFF. For the CDR3, the DNA is TGCAGCGTTGTTTGGCCCAGAATCATGAACACTGAAGCTTTCTTT.

The chain employs TRBV5-1 and TRBJ2-7, with 7 positions matching TRBD1. V lost 5 bases to trimming and J lost 5 bases; unmatched junction nucleotides: 7. The CDR3 covers 13 residues. Germline V gene sequence: CDR1 SGHRS, CDR2 YFSETQ. CDR3 nucleotides: TGCGCCAGCAGGGACAGGCAGCGCGACGAGCAGTACTTC. Protein sequence: CASRDRQRDEQYF.